Below are 4 T cell receptor beta chains sequenced from a single sample in a study of T cells in localized non-small cell lung cancer. Method: immunoSEQ multiplex PCR; TCRdb's copy keeps in-frame clones and lacks some. The sample lists 72,000 or so clones; about four fifths were seen once. The specimen comprised peripheral blood, sampled before any cancer treatment. Every receptor here comes from an older female donor with stage I lung adenocarcinoma.

V is TRBV9 and J is TRBJ2-5, with D perhaps matching TRBD1 (5 bases). From germline, CDR1 is SGDLS and CDR2 YYNGEE. The CDR3 runs 16 residues. Trimming removed 0 bases from V and 5 bases from J, with 17 bases in between. For the CDR3, the DNA is TGTGCCAGCAGCGTAGCCCCCGGGCAGGGTGGGGAGACCCAGTACTTC. It encodes CASSVAPGQGGETQYF.

The chain couples TRBV6-6 to TRBJ2-5; a weak D match, TRBD2 (7 bases). Per the germline V gene, CDR1 is MNHNY and CDR2 is SVGAGI (reference sequence). The CDR3 consists of 16 residues. The V and J ends lost 1 base and 1 base respectively, with 13 bases between them. This CDR3 is CASSYWGGSLQETQYF. In DNA form, the CDR3 reads TGTGCCAGCAGTTACTGGGGGGGCTCTCTCCAAGAGACCCAGTACTTC.

The V gene is TRBV6-5, the J gene TRBJ1-5; 9 positions match TRBD1. The CDR3 has 15 residues. With V trimmed by 5 bases and J by 2 bases, 4 bases remained unmatched. Germline CDR1 MNHEY, CDR2 SVGAGI. The CDR3 is CASSRDRDRNQPQHF. For the CDR3, the DNA is TGTGCCAGCAGTCGGGACAGGGATCGCAATCAGCCCCAGCATTTT.

This sequence joins TRBV11-2 and TRBJ2-2, with unresolved D. Trimming left V 0 bases short and J 12 bases short, with 14 bases between. CDR1 and CDR2 (germline): SGHAT, FQNNGV. The CDR3 loop spans 14 amino acids. The CDR3 is CASSLDPSSVKLFF. The CDR3 coding sequence is TGTGCCAGCAGCTTAGATCCATCCTCAGTGAAGCTGTTTTTT.